The present TCR beta chain was sequenced within a study of a mutant IDH1 vaccine in newly diagnosed glioma. At the level of the study: Patients' prior therapy spanned radiotherapy, temozolomide, or both; most underwent both.

Time point: week 5, during vaccination. Every single dose of the vaccine, 300 ug of mutant IDH1 20-mer peptide, came with topical imiquimod. Measured with immunoSEQ multiplex PCR; TCRdb has only the in-frame clones, and not every one. In the table there are some 55,000 clones, approximately 90% of which are singletons. For this clone: Its antigen is not identified.

The V gene lost 0 bases and the J gene lost 6 bases, with 9 bases spanning the gap. Germline V gene lookup returns CDR1 LNHNV and CDR2 YYDKDF (reference sequence). The CDR3 is made up of 13 amino acids. The receptor was isolated from a woman in her thirties or forties with glioma. The rearrangement uses TRBV15 and TRBJ2-7, with D unresolved. The sequences come from PBMCs, collected from a glioma patient whose treatment included an IDH1 peptide vaccine. The CDR3 region has the DNA TGTGCCACCAGCAGAGATGCGGACGCCGAGCAGTACTTC. Its protein product is CATSRDADAEQYF.